One and the same sample provided the 32 T cell receptor beta chains below, sequenced in a study of Graves' ophthalmopathy and Graves' hyperthyroidism. RNA transcripts were the source from which TCR beta CDR3 regions were amplified. In the first round, RT-PCR was carried out with HTBI primers, and a multiplex PCR formed the second round. TCRdb fed the multiplex PCR reads into MiXCR, producing one record per CDR3 protein. The sample lists around 1,000,000 distinct CDR3 sequences; around a third were seen once. The sample taken for sequencing was peripheral blood or thyroid tissue (not recorded which). The receptors were sampled from an adult man with Graves' hyperthyroidism.

This clonotype was found many times. DNA for the CDR3: TGTGCCATCAGTAGGGAACAGGGCCTGAATGAAAAACTGTTTTTT. Protein product: CAISREQGLNEKLFF. V and J are TRBV10-3 and TRBJ1-4; TRBD1 is a possible D gene (6 bases). This CDR3 contains 15 residues. Germline V gives CDR1 ENHRY, CDR2 SYGVKD. V shed 5 bases and J shed 5 bases, with 15 bases lying between them.

V is TRBV7-9 and J is TRBJ2-7, with 11 bases identical to TRBD2. Germline CDR1 is SEHNR and CDR2 is FQNEAQ (reference sequence). Unmatched junction bases numbered 13, after V lost 5 bases and J lost 7 bases. This CDR3 region has 16 residues. The CDR3 nucleotides are TGTGCCAGCAGCGGCCTCTCACTAGCGGGAGTGGGAGAGCAGTACTTC. Its translation: CASSGLSLAGVGEQYF.

There are a few counts of this clonotype. This chain joins TRBV18 and TRBJ1-6; D is ambiguous. Germline V gene lookup returns CDR1 KGHSH and CDR2 LQKENI. Trimming pared 6 bases from V and 6 bases from J, leaving 3 bases between. The CDR3 has 11 residues. The CDR3 region has the DNA TGTGCCAGCTCCGCTAATTCACCCCTCCACTTT. Residues: CASSANSPLHF.

This clonotype was seen more than once but under ten times. The chain is built from TRBV29-1 and TRBJ2-7, with D tentatively TRBD1 (6 bases). Germline CDR1 SQVTM, CDR2 ANQGSEA. The V end lost 3 bases, the J end lost 8 bases, and 20 bases lay between the germline ends. This CDR3 contains 14 residues. As DNA, the CDR3 is TGCAGCGTTGATAAGGGTTCTCCTGGGGGCAAGCAGTACTTC. Its translation: CSVDKGSPGGKQYF.

This clonotype was found a few times. V is TRBV20-1 and J is TRBJ2-5, with TRBD1 matching 7 bases. CDR1 and CDR2 (germline): DFQATT, SNEGSKA (reference sequence). The CDR3 covers 13 residues. Trimming at V came to 6 bases and at J to 3 bases, leaving 7 bases not matched to a gene. The CDR3 DNA is TGCAGTGCCTCGCAGGGGGTTAAAGAGACCCAGTACTTC. Its translation: CSASQGVKETQYF.

This clonotype was detected many times. The chain couples TRBV5-1 to TRBJ2-7; D call uncertain. CDR3 length equals 12 residues. Trimming removed 0 bases at V and 6 bases at J, with 7 bases between. Germline V CDR1 and CDR2: SGHRS, YFSETQ. In DNA, the CDR3 is TGCGCCAGCAGCTTGGCCGATGGCGAGCAGTACTTC. Translation gives CASSLADGEQYF.

This clonotype was recorded at least ten times. The V and J genes are TRBV6-6 and TRBJ2-7; TRBD2 is a possible D gene (5 bases). CDR1 MNHNY and CDR2 SVGAGI come from the germline V gene (reference sequence). The V end was cut by 8 bases, the J end by 3 bases, with 11 bases between. The CDR3 extends over 12 amino acids. The CDR3 loop reads CASGGRVYEQYF. CDR3 coding DNA: TGTGCCAGCGGTGGGCGGGTCTACGAGCAGTACTTC.

This clonotype was detected only a few times. The chain employs TRBV11-2 and TRBJ1-5; a weak D match, TRBD1 (6 bases). CDR3 length equals 14 residues. V gave up 4 bases and J gave up 5 bases, with 12 bases separating them. Germline assignment: CDR1 SGHAT and CDR2 FQNNGV. CDR3 sequence reads: CASSSSRGHQPQHF. Written as DNA, the CDR3 is TGTGCCAGCAGCTCCTCCAGGGGTCATCAGCCCCAGCATTTT.

This clonotype was picked up many times. The genes are TRBV7-2 and TRBJ1-1; D is unresolved. The CDR3 contains 14 residues. Germline CDR1 reads SGHTA; CDR2 reads FQGNSA. Trimming pared 3 bases from V and 0 bases from J, leaving 8 bases between. The CDR3 region has the DNA TGTGCCAGCAGCTTGGGGTGGGTGAACACTGAAGCTTTCTTT. As protein: CASSLGWVNTEAFF.

This clonotype was recorded a few times. The chain links TRBV14 to TRBJ1-2; tentatively, D is TRBD1 (6 bases). The CDR3 totals 16 residues. The germline V gene encodes CDR1 SGHDN and CDR2 FVKESK. V was shortened by 5 bases and J by 6 bases, with 22 bases between the two germline ends. In DNA, the CDR3 is TGTGCCAGCAGCGCTAATAATGGAGGGGGGGAACATGGCTACACCTTC. Translated, it gives CASSANNGGGEHGYTF.

This clonotype was observed at least ten times. The rearrangement links TRBV2 to TRBJ1-5, with D perhaps matching TRBD1 (5 bases). Germline lookup yields CDR1 SNHLY and CDR2 FYNNEI. V was cut by 4 bases and J by 0 bases, with 10 bases left in between. The CDR3 spans 15 residues. This CDR3 reads CASSGLGASNQPQHF. The CDR3 DNA reads TGTGCCAGCAGTGGGCTCGGGGCTAGCAATCAGCCCCAGCATTTT.

This sequence joins TRBV10-3 and TRBJ2-7; a weak D match, TRBD1 (5 bases). The CDR3 extends over 15 amino acids. The germline V and J ends were trimmed by 4 bases and 0 bases, with 13 bases remaining between them. Germline V gives CDR1 ENHRY, CDR2 SYGVKD. CDR3 DNA: TGTGCCATCAGTGGGCGGCAGGGTAGCTCCTACGAGCAGTACTTC. Its protein is CAISGRQGSSYEQYF.

This clonotype appeared once. This could be a read error, since a much larger clone is one nucleotide away. The V call is TRBV6-4, the J call TRBJ1-2, with D uncertain. The CDR3 spans 14 residues. From germline, CDR1 is MRHNA and CDR2 SNTAGT. The V gene lost 6 bases and the J gene lost 0 bases, with 11 bases spanning the gap. The CDR3 is CASRKREANYGYTF. CDR3 nucleotide sequence: TGTGCCAGCAGAAAACGTGAGGCTAACTATGGCTACACCTTC.

This chain links TRBV10-3 with TRBJ2-7; D not resolved. Trimming took off 11 bases at V and 1 base at J, with 6 bases between the two ends. The CDR3 extends over 10 amino acids. CDR1 and CDR2 from the germline V gene are ENHRY and SYGVKD. The CDR3 DNA is TGTGCCGGACGGTCCTACGAGCAGTACTTC. It encodes CAGRSYEQYF.

In this sample, this clonotype turned up a few times. A read error may account for a junction end that differs from germline. The CDR3 reads CASTLQDSNQPQHF. The CDR3 DNA is TGTGCCAGCACTTTACAGGATAGCAATCAGCCCCAGCATTTT. The rearrangement links TRBV12-3 or TRBV12-4 to TRBJ1-5; D perhaps matches TRBD1 (5 bases). The CDR3 covers 14 residues.

Comments on this clonotype: The junction departs from the called germline gene at one end, perhaps through a read error. This chain uses TRBV10-3 with TRBJ1-4; D gene uncertain. This CDR3 region has 15 residues. Germline assignment: CDR1 ENHRY and CDR2 SYGVKD. CDR3 in DNA: TGTGCCACCAGTGAGTCGGTCGGGCGAAGAAGAAAACTGTTTTTT. Its translation is CATSESVGRRRKLFF.

The J gene is TRBJ2-7, the V gene TRBV7-2; D may be TRBD1 (6 bases). CDR3 length: 13 residues. Germline CDR1 is SGHTA and CDR2 is FQGNSA. The ends were cut back, 1 base at V and 5 bases at J, with 9 bases in the middle. CDR3 in DNA: TGTGCCAGCAGCTTAGGGGGGCAGGACGAGCAGTACTTC. Translated, it gives CASSLGGQDEQYF. The variable domain in full, completed from reference TRBV7-2 and TRBJ2-7, reads GAGVSQSPSNKVTEKGKDVELRCDPISGHTALYWYRQSLGQGLEFLIYFQGNSAPDKSGLPSDRFSAERTGGSVSTLTIQRTQQEDSAVYLCASSLGGQDEQYFGPGTRLTVT.

For the CDR3, the DNA is TGTGCCAGCAGCTTAGATGGGGGACAGGACTATGGCTACACCTTC. It is translated as CASSLDGGQDYGYTF. This sequence joins TRBV7-2 and TRBJ1-2, with 8 bases aligning to TRBD1. V lost 1 base to trimming and J lost 3 bases; unmatched junction nucleotides: 4. Germline values: CDR1 SGHTA, CDR2 FQGNSA. The CDR3 contains 15 residues.

This chain links TRBV20-1 with TRBJ1-4; D not resolved. Trimming shortened V by 5 bases and J by 5 bases, and 12 bases separated the two germline ends. Germline V lookup: CDR1 DFQATT, CDR2 SNEGSKA (reference sequence). This CDR3 has 13 amino acids. The CDR3 region has the DNA TGCAGTGCTGAGGGATCTCCCAATGAAAAACTGTTTTTT. Amino acids: CSAEGSPNEKLFF.

Many counts were recorded for this clonotype. The rearrangement joins TRBV25-1 to TRBJ1-4; 7 nucleotides match TRBD1. The CDR3 covers 17 residues. After removal of 2 bases from V and 0 bases from J, the junction contained 6 bases not matched to a gene. CDR1 is MGHDK, CDR2 SYGVNS, per germline. In DNA, the CDR3 is TGTGCCAGCAGTGAAGCCGGGACAGTCGCAACTAATGAAAAACTGTTTTTT. This encodes CASSEAGTVATNEKLFF.

Points on this clonotype: A read error is possible here, since a much larger clone lies one base away. Lacking the conserved final phenylalanine or tryptophan, this CDR3 likely reflects a read error. CDR3 residues: CATSRDPKAYEQYL. The CDR3 nucleotides are TGTGCCACCAGCAGAGATCCCAAAGCCTACGAGCAGTACCTC. The V and J genes are TRBV15 and TRBJ2-7; D is unresolved. The CDR3 totals 14 residues. Trimming pared 0 bases from V and 2 bases from J, leaving 8 bases between. From germline, CDR1 is LNHNV and CDR2 YYDKDF (reference sequence).

This clonotype has only a few counts. The gene calls are TRBV4-1 and TRBJ1-5; 8 nucleotides match TRBD1. Unmatched junction bases numbered 8, after V lost 3 bases and J lost 4 bases. Per germline, CDR1 MGHRA and CDR2 YSYEKL. This CDR3 region has 16 residues. The CDR3 sequence: CASSQIRGQGNQPQHF. The CDR3 nucleotides are TGCGCCAGCAGCCAGATCAGGGGGCAAGGAAATCAGCCCCAGCATTTT.

This clonotype was detected ten times or more. The chain carries TRBV7-8 and TRBJ1-1; D might be TRBD1 (5 bases). Germline V gives CDR1 SGHVS, CDR2 FQNEAQ. V was cut by 4 bases and J by 7 bases, with 19 bases left in between. CDR3 length: 15 residues. This CDR3 is CASSSHRTQGVEAFF. CDR3 DNA: TGTGCCAGCAGCTCCCACCGTACTCAGGGTGTTGAAGCTTTCTTT.

The chain combines TRBV12-5 with TRBJ2-7, with 10 bases matching TRBD1. CDR3 length equals 14 residues. Germline V gene lookup returns CDR1 LGHNT and CDR2 FRNRAP. The CDR3 region has the DNA TGTGCCAGCAGCGCCCCCGGGACAGGGGTCGAGCAGTACTTC. It encodes CASSAPGTGVEQYF. The complete variable domain, with remaining parts taken from reference TRBV12-5 and TRBJ2-7, reads DARVTQTPRHKVTEMGQEVTMRCQPILGHNTVFWYRQTMMQGLELLAYFRNRAPLDDSGMPKDRFSAEMPDATLATLKIQPSEPRDSAVYFCASSAPGTGVEQYFGPGTRLTVT.

Concerning this clonotype itself: It may be a read error: a sequence one base away is much more abundant. The chain carries TRBV20-1 and TRBJ1-2; D not certain. The V end was cut by 5 bases, the J end by 4 bases, with 5 bases between. This CDR3 is 10 amino acids long. Germline V CDR1 and CDR2: DFQATT, SNEGSKA (reference sequence). This CDR3 reads CSAWGYGYTF. The CDR3 DNA follows: TGCAGTGCTTGGGGCTATGGCTACACCTTC.

This clonotype was recorded at least ten times. The chain carries TRBV19 and TRBJ2-7; 10 bases match TRBD1. This CDR3 spans 14 amino acids. The V gene's germline CDR1 is LNHDA and CDR2 SQIVND (reference sequence). Unmatched junction bases numbered 8, after V lost 6 bases and J lost 6 bases. CDR3 region: CASSSGTGDPEQYF. The DNA for the CDR3 is TGTGCCAGTAGCTCCGGGACAGGGGATCCCGAGCAGTACTTC. The full variable domain, with the rest looked up from reference TRBV19 and TRBJ2-7, is DGGITQSPKYLFRKEGQNVTLSCEQNLNHDAMYWYRQDPGQGLRLIYYSQIVNDFQKGDIAEGYSVSREKKESFPLTVTSAQKNPTAFYLCASSSGTGDPEQYFGPGTRLTVT.

This chain joins TRBV25-1 and TRBJ2-2; the D call may be TRBD1 or TRBD2 (5 bases each). Germline CDR1 MGHDK, CDR2 SYGVNS. The CDR3 contains 19 residues. V shed 2 bases and J shed 5 bases, with 24 bases lying between them. The CDR3 nucleotides are TGTGCCAGCAGTGAACGGGACCGACCTTGGGGCCCGGTTACCGGGGAGCTGTTTTTT. Its translation: CASSERDRPWGPVTGELFF.

This clonotype was found a few times. The rearrangement joins TRBV7-9 to TRBJ2-5; 10 bases agree with TRBD1. The CDR3 sequence is 15 residues long. Per the germline V gene, CDR1 is SEHNR and CDR2 is FQNEAQ (reference sequence). V was clipped by 6 bases and J by 4 bases; unmatched bases: 8. In DNA, the CDR3 is TGTGCCAGCAGTGTGGACAGGGGGGTTAGAGAGACCCAGTACTTC. As protein: CASSVDRGVRETQYF.

The J gene is TRBJ1-1, the V gene TRBV27, with 9 bases that match TRBD1. The CDR3 length is 16 residues. V lost 3 bases, J lost 5 bases, and 10 bases stayed unmatched. Germline assignment: CDR1 MNHEY and CDR2 SMNVEV (reference sequence). The CDR3 DNA reads as TGTGCCAGCAGTTTTAATGGACAGGGGAGGAGGACTGAAGCTTTCTTT. This sequence encodes CASSFNGQGRRTEAFF.

A remark on this clonotype: The missing conserved phenylalanine or tryptophan at the end of this CDR3 makes a read error likely. The DNA is left out, because the CDR3 cannot be placed on it with certainty; the CDR3 is given as TCRdb lists it. The chain links TRBV25-1 to TRBJ2-5; the table's TRBD1 call for D was not verified on the DNA. The germline gives CDR1 MGHDK, CDR2 SYGVNS. The length of the CDR3 is 16 amino acids, counting both ends. The chain's CDR3 is CASSPPTSGVGYTFGS.

This clonotype was seen a handful of times. The chain joins TRBV4-1 to TRBJ1-4, with a weak D call TRBD1 (5 bases). Trimming stripped 0 bases from V and 7 bases from J, with 9 bases between. The CDR3 covers 14 residues. Germline CDR1 is MGHRA and CDR2 is YSYEKL. DNA for the CDR3: TGCGCCAGCAGCCAAGAGGGGACCGGTGAAAAACTGTTTTTT. Its protein product is CASSQEGTGEKLFF.

Many counts were recorded for this clonotype. The chain recombines TRBV29-1 with TRBJ1-5, with a tentative D call TRBD1 (5 bases). Germline CDR1 SQVTM, CDR2 ANQGSEA. Trimming shortened V by 6 bases and J by 2 bases, and 11 bases separated the two germline ends. The CDR3 extends over 13 amino acids. This CDR3 reads CSVRDGGNQPQHF. The CDR3 bases are TGCAGCGTGAGGGACGGTGGCAATCAGCCCCAGCATTTT.